These 17 T cell receptor beta chains were sequenced from one sample in a study of identifying expanded T cells in peripheral blood. The method was immunoSEQ multiplex PCR; TCRdb's version includes in-frame clones alone and lacks a portion of them. The sample contains some 120,000 clones, 84% of which appear only once. The sequencing sample was made of blood. The receptors were gathered from a person aged 18 to 70 in good health.

This chain connects TRBV5-1 to TRBJ1-5; D is uncertain. Germline CDR1 is SGHRS and CDR2 is YFSETQ. Trimming took off 1 base at V and 3 bases at J, with 5 bases between the two ends. The CDR3 totals 13 residues. CDR3 residues: CASSLHTNQPQHF. The DNA of the CDR3 is TGCGCCAGCAGCTTGCACACCAATCAGCCCCAGCATTTT.

The chain combines TRBV5-5 with TRBJ2-3; no definite D call. V lost 2 bases and J 6 bases, leaving 10 bases between the germline ends. CDR1 is SGHKS, CDR2 YYEKEE, per germline (reference sequence). The CDR3 is 13 residues long. CDR3 coding DNA: TGTGCCAGCAGCTTCCTGGCCCGTGATACGCAGTATTTT. Residues: CASSFLARDTQYF.

This chain connects TRBV25-1 to TRBJ2-7; a possible D gene is TRBD1 (6 bases). Germline CDR1 reads MGHDK; CDR2 reads SYGVNS. The CDR3 extends over 16 amino acids. V was trimmed by 4 bases and J by 2 bases, leaving 18 bases between them. In nucleotides, the CDR3 is TGTGCCAGCAGTGGTACAGGGATCCCCTCCACCTACGAGCAGTACTTC. This encodes CASSGTGIPSTYEQYF.

The chain joins TRBV18 to TRBJ2-3, with D perhaps matching TRBD1 or TRBD2 (6 bases each). The V gene lost 6 bases and the J gene lost 2 bases, with 15 bases spanning the gap. The CDR3 totals 15 residues. Germline CDR1 reads KGHSH; CDR2 reads LQKENI. The CDR3 protein is CASSRGQGYTDTQYF. Written as DNA, the CDR3 is TGTGCCAGCTCCCGGGGGCAGGGATACACAGATACGCAGTATTTT.

As for this clone: The same CDR3 can be traced to other DNA sequences in this sample. V is TRBV5-1 and J is TRBJ1-1, with D tentatively TRBD1 (5 bases). Germline V lookup: CDR1 SGHRS, CDR2 YFSETQ. CDR3 length: 11 amino acids. V shed 2 bases and J shed 8 bases, with 7 bases lying between them. CDR3 amino acids: CASSLNREAFF. The CDR3 DNA sequence: TGCGCCAGCAGCTTAAACAGGGAAGCTTTCTTT.

This chain joins TRBV6-1 and TRBJ1-4; unclear D gene. The CDR3 has 14 amino acids. Germline values: CDR1 MNHNS, CDR2 SASEGT. Trimming removed 6 bases at V and 4 bases at J, with 12 bases between. As DNA, the CDR3 is TGTGCCAGCAGGACGGGCAGTTATAATGAAAAACTGTTTTTT. This gives the protein CASRTGSYNEKLFF.

This sequence joins TRBV7-6 and TRBJ2-1; TRBD2 aligns across 9 bases. V was pared by 1 base and J by 2 bases, with 6 bases of the junction left unmatched. This CDR3 region has 17 residues. Germline values: CDR1 SGHVS, CDR2 FNYEAQ. The CDR3 spells CASSLVGLAGPYNEQFF. CDR3 bases: TGTGCCAGCAGCTTAGTGGGTCTAGCGGGACCCTACAATGAGCAGTTCTTC.

This clone has only one observation. J is TRBJ1-5 and V is TRBV7-8; 9 bases agree with TRBD1. Looked up from germline, CDR1 is SGHVS and CDR2 is FQNEAQ. The V gene end was trimmed by 5 bases and the J gene end by 0 bases; junction bases not matched to a gene: 23. The CDR3 loop spans 22 amino acids. CDR3 nucleotides: TGTGCCAGCAGCCCCACTTGGAACACCGGGACAGGGCTACGTTCTAGCAATCAGCCCCAGCATTTT. This translates into CASSPTWNTGTGLRSSNQPQHF.

The chain is built from TRBV5-8 and TRBJ1-1, with D hard to call. The CDR3 is made up of 14 amino acids. Germline values: CDR1 SGHTS, CDR2 YDEGEE. Trimming took 1 base from V and 4 from J, leaving 11 bases between them. The CDR3 coding sequence is TGTGCCAGCAGCTTGCTTTTATGGACCACTGAAGCTTTCTTT. As protein: CASSLLLWTTEAFF.

This chain's CDR3 is CASSGPGTRGTIYF. CDR3 DNA: TGTGCCAGCAGCGGACCCGGGACAAGGGGCACCATATATTTT. V usage is TRBV9 and J usage is TRBJ1-3; D may be TRBD1 (6 bases). Germline V CDR1 and CDR2: SGDLS, YYNGEE. The CDR3 totals 14 residues. Trimming took 3 bases from V and 9 from J, leaving 16 bases between them.

This sequence joins TRBV4-2 and TRBJ2-7; unclear D gene. The germline gives CDR1 LGHNA, CDR2 YNFKEQ. CDR3 length equals 14 residues. V lost 0 bases and J 3 bases, leaving 9 bases between the germline ends. The CDR3 reads CASSQDTWGYEQYF. CDR3 coding DNA: TGTGCCAGCAGCCAAGATACCTGGGGCTACGAGCAGTACTTC.

The genes are TRBV4-1 and TRBJ1-4; TRBD1 aligns across 8 bases. This CDR3 is built from 14 residues. Germline loops: CDR1 MGHRA, CDR2 YSYEKL. V lost 1 base to trimming and J lost 7 bases; unmatched junction nucleotides: 2. The CDR3 loop reads CASSQVQGVEKLFF. The CDR3 coding sequence is TGCGCCAGCAGCCAAGTACAGGGGGTTGAAAAACTGTTTTTT.

V is TRBV5-1 and J is TRBJ2-6; 7 bases match TRBD1. The CDR3 runs 16 residues. The V gene's germline CDR1 is SGHRS and CDR2 YFSETQ. V lost 1 base and J lost 2; bases outside the gene matches: 3. CDR3 sequence reads: CASSLKGAAGANVLTF. The CDR3 DNA follows: TGCGCCAGCAGCTTGAAGGGGGCTGCTGGGGCCAACGTCCTGACTTTC.

The chain links TRBV18 to TRBJ1-1, with TRBD1 as a possible D gene (5 bases). V lost 1 base and J lost 5, with 11 bases in between. The germline V gene encodes CDR1 KGHSH and CDR2 LQKENI. This CDR3 has 14 residues. This CDR3 is CASSPRAGGTEAFF. For the CDR3, the DNA is TGTGCCAGCTCACCACGAGCCGGGGGGACTGAAGCTTTCTTT.

The rearrangement links TRBV7-2 to TRBJ1-3, with a possible D match to TRBD1 (5 bases). Germline V lookup: CDR1 SGHTA, CDR2 FQGNSA. The CDR3 has 15 amino acids. The V gene lost 3 bases and the J gene lost 2 bases, with 11 bases spanning the gap. CDR3 sequence: CASSFVLTAGNTIYF. In DNA form, the CDR3 reads TGTGCCAGCAGCTTCGTTTTGACAGCTGGAAACACCATATATTTT. The complete variable domain, with remaining parts taken from reference TRBV7-2 and TRBJ1-3, reads GAGVSQSPSNKVTEKGKDVELRCDPISGHTALYWYRQSLGQGLEFLIYFQGNSAPDKSGLPSDRFSAERTGGSVSTLTIQRTQQEDSAVYLCASSFVLTAGNTIYFGEGSWLTVV.

This clone was observed a few times. The chain combines TRBV2 with TRBJ1-4, with D unresolved. This CDR3 has 16 residues. CDR1 SNHLY and CDR2 FYNNEI come from the germline V gene. The V gene lost 4 bases and the J gene lost 0 bases, with 12 bases spanning the gap. DNA for the CDR3: TGTGCCAGCAGTGTTTACGGTGATTCAACTAATGAAAAACTGTTTTTT. Translating it yields CASSVYGDSTNEKLFF. The whole variable domain, filled in from reference TRBV2 and TRBJ1-4, reads EPEVTQTPSHQVTQMGQEVILRCVPISNHLYFYWYRQILGQKVEFLVSFYNNEISEKSEIFDDQFSVERPDGSNFTLKIRSTKLEDSAMYFCASSVYGDSTNEKLFFGSGTQLSVL.

The rearrangement joins TRBV25-1 to TRBJ1-4; TRBD1 is a possible D gene (6 bases). Germline V gene data show CDR1 as MGHDK and CDR2 as SYGVNS. V gave up 7 bases and J gave up 4 bases, with 16 bases separating them. The CDR3 is 15 amino acids. The CDR3 DNA sequence: TGTGCCAGCAAAAGTCAGGGGACCAGTAATGAAAAACTGTTTTTT. It codes for CASKSQGTSNEKLFF.